These 31 T cell receptor beta chains originate from one sample sequenced in a study of Ad26.COV2.S vaccination and SARS-CoV-2 variants (dated by TCRdb to about 2021). Library generation was performed with the immunoSEQ multiplex PCR assay. Entries here come from immuneACCESS through TCRdb and include only in-frame sequences with V and J called. Some clones fail to appear in such tables; in the studies checked, an unresolved V gene covers under half of the shortfall, and the cause of the remainder is unknown. This sample gives about 350,000 clones in total; roughly 89% of them show up just once. Just under 5% of the sample is taken by the ten largest. The treatment or condition label, read with the paper, signifies: roughly 18 received Ad26.COV2.S at low or high dose, single or two shots; about 5 received placebo; per-sample allocation not given. For vaccine and placebo recipients, repertoires were sequenced using samples collected on day 63 after the first injection.

The sequenced sample was peripheral blood, obtained in a trial of Ad26.COV2.S vaccine versus placebo. All receptors come from a person between 18 and 59 years old who received the Ad26.COV2.S COVID-19 vaccine or a placebo.

This sequence joins TRBV5-1 and TRBJ1-1; no reliable D call. The V and J ends lost 2 bases and 1 base respectively, with 18 bases between them. The CDR3 loop spans 17 amino acids. Germline CDR1 is SGHRS and CDR2 is YFSETQ. For the CDR3, the DNA is TGCGCCAGCAGCTTCTCGGGTTGGGGTTATTCGAACACTGAAGCTTTCTTT. As protein: CASSFSGWGYSNTEAFF. The whole variable domain, filled in from reference TRBV5-1 and TRBJ1-1, reads KAGVTQTPRYLIKTRGQQVTLSCSPISGHRSVSWYQQTPGQGLQFLFEYFSETQRNKGNFPGRFSGRQFSNSRSEMNVSTLELGDSALYLCASSFSGWGYSNTEAFFGQGTRLTVV.

The rearrangement uses TRBV9 and TRBJ2-3; 10 bases align to TRBD2. This CDR3 contains 15 residues. Germline values: CDR1 SGDLS, CDR2 YYNGEE. V was clipped by 6 bases and J by 0 bases; unmatched bases: 4. The CDR3 bases are TGTGCCAGCAACAAAGCGGGGGGGAGCACAGATACGCAGTATTTT. Translated, it gives CASNKAGGSTDTQYF.

The V and J genes are TRBV10-3 and TRBJ1-1, with a tentative D call TRBD1 (6 bases). Germline CDR1 ENHRY, CDR2 SYGVKD. Between the trimmed V and J ends, which lost 5 bases and 3 bases, there was a span of 16 bases. The CDR3 is 15 amino acids. CDR3 sequence reads: CAISPQGPSYTEAFF. The CDR3 DNA is TGTGCCATCAGTCCACAGGGACCTTCTTACACTGAAGCTTTCTTT.

The rearrangement uses TRBV6-5 and TRBJ1-6; D possibly corresponds to TRBD1 (6 bases). CDR1 is MNHEY and CDR2 is SVGAGI in the germline V gene. This CDR3 spans 15 amino acids. Trimming left V 4 bases short and J 9 bases short, with 16 bases between. The CDR3 DNA is TGTGCCAGCAGTTTGACAGGAACCGCTAGTTCACCCCTCCACTTT. The encoded protein is CASSLTGTASSPLHF.

This sequence joins TRBV19 and TRBJ1-6; 8 bases agree with TRBD1. This CDR3 contains 14 residues. V lost 6 bases and J lost 10; bases outside the gene matches: 8. Germline V gene data show CDR1 as LNHDA and CDR2 as SQIVND (reference sequence). The CDR3 DNA follows: TGTGCCAGTAGAAAACAGGGGGAGAACTCACCCCTCCACTTT. Translated, it gives CASRKQGENSPLHF.

The chain carries TRBV28 and TRBJ2-1; D is uncertain. Trimming removed 7 bases from V and 3 bases from J, with 13 bases in between. This CDR3 is 14 amino acids long. CDR1 and CDR2 from the germline V gene are MDHEN and SYDVKM. The CDR3 is CASTPLVNYNEQFF. CDR3 coding DNA: TGTGCCAGCACCCCCCTGGTAAACTACAATGAGCAGTTCTTC.

CDR3 nucleotide sequence: TGCAGCGTTGGAGAACCCCAGACAGGGATGAACACTGAAGCTTTCTTT. Translation: CSVGEPQTGMNTEAFF. V usage is TRBV29-1 and J usage is TRBJ1-1; 7 bases align to TRBD1. Germline CDR1 reads SQVTM; CDR2 reads ANQGSEA. V shed 4 bases and J 0 bases; nucleotides not matched to a gene: 11. CDR3 size: 16 residues.

The J gene is TRBJ2-5, the V gene TRBV6-2 or TRBV6-3; the match to TRBD2 covers 7 bases. CDR3 length equals 15 residues. Per germline, CDR1 MNHEY and CDR2 SVGEGT. Trimming at V came to 6 bases and at J to 5 bases, leaving 12 bases not matched to a gene. CDR3 amino acids: CASSQIGGSAETQYF. The CDR3 coding sequence is TGTGCCAGCAGCCAGATCGGGGGGTCTGCGGAGACCCAGTACTTC.

This chain's CDR3 is CASSLSRTGAAYEQYF. The CDR3 bases are TGTGCCAGCAGCTTATCAAGGACAGGGGCTGCCTACGAGCAGTACTTC. V and J are TRBV7-2 and TRBJ2-7, with TRBD1 identical over 9 bases. This CDR3 has 16 residues. Trimming took 2 bases from V and 2 from J; bases not matched to a gene: 7. Per the germline V gene, CDR1 is SGHTA and CDR2 is FQGNSA.

The chain couples TRBV12-5 to TRBJ2-1; 10 bases are a match to TRBD1. The germline V gene encodes CDR1 LGHNT and CDR2 FRNRAP. The length of the CDR3 is 15 residues. The V segment lost 0 bases and the J segment 6 bases; nucleotides outside the gene matches: 2. The CDR3 sequence: CASGLVRTGGNEQFF. CDR3 in DNA: TGTGCTAGTGGTTTGGTAAGGACAGGGGGCAATGAGCAGTTCTTC.

A few counts support this clone. This sequence joins TRBV7-6 and TRBJ2-3, with 9 bases aligning to TRBD2. V trimming: 5 bases; J trimming: 0 bases; junction bases outside the gene matches: 3. This CDR3 is 15 amino acids long. CDR1 is SGHVS and CDR2 is FNYEAQ in the germline V gene. The CDR3 bases are TGTGCCAGCAGCCTAACTAGCGGGAGCACAGATACGCAGTATTTT. Amino acids: CASSLTSGSTDTQYF.

Worth noting for this clone: Additional DNA sequences in this sample encode the identical CDR3. The chain combines TRBV5-1 with TRBJ2-1; unclear D gene. The length of the CDR3 is 15 residues. Germline V gene sequence: CDR1 SGHRS, CDR2 YFSETQ. With 0 bases removed from V and 0 bases from J, the gap between germline ends came to 7 bases. CDR3 nucleotide sequence: TGCGCCAGCAGCTTGGCTGGCTCCTCCTACAATGAGCAGTTCTTC. It specifies CASSLAGSSYNEQFF. Using reference TRBV5-1 and TRBJ2-1 for the parts outside the CDR3, the full variable domain is KAGVTQTPRYLIKTRGQQVTLSCSPISGHRSVSWYQQTPGQGLQFLFEYFSETQRNKGNFPGRFSGRQFSNSRSEMNVSTLELGDSALYLCASSLAGSSYNEQFFGPGTRLTVL.

The V and J genes are TRBV11-2 and TRBJ2-5; 7 bases map to TRBD2. V was pared by 5 bases and J by 1 base, with 1 base of the junction left unmatched. CDR3 size: 13 residues. Per germline, CDR1 SGHAT and CDR2 FQNNGV. Here the CDR3 DNA reads TGTGCCAGCAGCCCGGGGGGCCAAGAGACCCAGTACTTC. Translating it yields CASSPGGQETQYF.

The rearrangement links TRBV18 to TRBJ2-1, with TRBD2 identical over 7 bases. Trimming removed 0 bases from V and 7 bases from J; junction bases left unmatched: 6. In germline, CDR1 is KGHSH, CDR2 LQKENI. The CDR3 has 15 amino acids. The CDR3 region has the DNA TGTGCCAGCTCACCACCGTCAGCGGGGACTAATGAGCAGTTCTTC. The encoded protein is CASSPPSAGTNEQFF.

J is TRBJ2-2 and V is TRBV9; a weak D match, TRBD1 (5 bases). Trimming removed 4 bases from V and 0 bases from J, with 10 bases in between. Germline V lookup: CDR1 SGDLS, CDR2 YYNGEE. The CDR3 contains 15 residues. CDR3 DNA sequence: TGTGCCAGCAGCACGGACAACGCGAACACCGGGGAGCTGTTTTTT. Residues: CASSTDNANTGELFF.

This clone appeared a few times. The chain links TRBV3-1 (or the pseudogene TRBV3-2) to TRBJ1-6; D gene unclear. This CDR3 has 16 amino acids. Germline lookup yields CDR1 LGHDT and CDR2 YNNKEL (reference sequence). Trimming cost V 5 bases and J 0 bases, with 11 bases left between them. As DNA, the CDR3 is TGTGCCAGCAGCACAGTGGCGAGCTCCTATAATTCACCCCTCCACTTT. As protein: CASSTVASSYNSPLHF.

The V and J genes are TRBV15 and TRBJ1-2, with D hard to call. The CDR3 extends over 15 amino acids. V dropped 5 bases and J dropped 2 bases, with 15 bases sitting between them. Germline CDR1 LNHNV, CDR2 YYDKDF (reference sequence). This CDR3 reads CATSRGGSANYGYTF. DNA for the CDR3: TGTGCCACCAGCCGTGGAGGGTCGGCAAACTATGGCTACACCTTC.

CDR3 in DNA: TGTGCCAGTAGTATGGGACTAGCTAACTACGAGCAGTACTTC. The encoded protein is CASSMGLANYEQYF. This chain connects TRBV19 to TRBJ2-7; TRBD2 agrees at 9 bases. Germline lookup yields CDR1 LNHDA and CDR2 SQIVND (reference sequence). V was pared by 3 bases and J by 3 bases, with 3 bases of the junction left unmatched. The CDR3 consists of 14 residues. The full variable domain, rest sourced from reference TRBV19 and TRBJ2-7, is DGGITQSPKYLFRKEGQNVTLSCEQNLNHDAMYWYRQDPGQGLRLIYYSQIVNDFQKGDIAEGYSVSREKKESFPLTVTSAQKNPTAFYLCASSMGLANYEQYFGPGTRLTVT.

V gene TRBV19 combines with J gene TRBJ1-5, with TRBD1 matching over 11 bases. The CDR3 loop spans 14 amino acids. The V gene's germline CDR1 is LNHDA and CDR2 SQIVND (reference sequence). The V and J ends lost 6 bases and 5 bases, in that order; junction bases with no gene match: 3. In DNA, the CDR3 is TGTGCCAGTAGCCCGGGACAGGGGGATCAGCCCCAGCATTTT. It specifies CASSPGQGDQPQHF.

The CDR3 protein is CASSQGSGLAGGSNEQFF. The CDR3 region has the DNA TGTGCCAGCAGCCAAGGGAGTGGGCTAGCGGGAGGGTCAAATGAGCAGTTCTTC. The J gene is TRBJ2-1, the V gene TRBV4-2; 12 bases map to TRBD2. J lost 7 bases, V lost 1 base, and 11 bases had no gene match. The CDR3 loop spans 18 amino acids. CDR1 is LGHNA and CDR2 is YNFKEQ in the germline V gene.

Comments on this clone: Other DNA sequences from this sample encode an identical CDR3 as well. The CDR3 here is CATSRDRASYEQYF. CDR3 DNA: TGTGCCACCAGCAGAGACAGGGCGTCCTACGAGCAGTACTTC. The chain uses TRBV15 and TRBJ2-7; D is perhaps TRBD1 (5 bases). Germline V CDR1 and CDR2: LNHNV, YYDKDF (reference sequence). V lost 0 bases and J 1 base, leaving 7 bases between the germline ends. The CDR3 spans 14 residues.

The chain uses TRBV18 and TRBJ2-3, with D unclear. In germline, CDR1 is KGHSH, CDR2 LQKENI. V was clipped by 3 bases and J by 4 bases, with 5 bases between them. The CDR3 covers 12 residues. The CDR3 DNA reads as TGTGCCAGCTCACCCGAGGCAGATACGCAGTATTTT. This gives the protein CASSPEADTQYF.

The J gene is TRBJ1-1, the V gene TRBV3-1 (or the pseudogene TRBV3-2); weak D call: TRBD1 (5 bases). The germline gives CDR1 LGHDT, CDR2 YNNKEL (reference sequence). CDR3 size: 11 residues. V lost 5 bases, J lost 8 bases, and 9 bases lay in between. The DNA of the CDR3 is TGTGCCAGCAGCACCAGACAGGAAGCTTTCTTT. Residues: CASSTRQEAFF.

In regard to this clone: One end of the junction is discordant with germline, which a read error may explain. The J gene is TRBJ2-5, the V gene TRBV7-7; 7 bases line up with TRBD1. This CDR3 is built from 14 residues. CDR1 SSHAT and CDR2 FNYEAQ come from the germline V gene (reference sequence). The CDR3 spells CASSQGTAEETQYF. CDR3 coding DNA: TGTGCTAGCAGTCAAGGGACAGCTGAAGAGACCCAGTACTTC.

The chain links TRBV6-2 or TRBV6-3 to TRBJ2-6; D remains unclear. Germline V gives CDR1 MNHEY, CDR2 SVGEGT. The ends were cut back, 2 bases at V and 0 bases at J, with 11 bases in the middle. CDR3 length equals 17 residues. The CDR3 spells CASSYAALDSGANVLTF. In DNA, the CDR3 is TGTGCCAGCAGTTACGCAGCCCTGGACTCTGGGGCCAACGTCCTGACTTTC.

The chain couples TRBV6-1 to TRBJ1-2, with unresolved D. V lost 3 bases and J 9 bases, leaving 5 bases between the germline ends. This CDR3 comprises 10 residues. The germline V gene has CDR1 MNHNS and CDR2 SASEGT. This CDR3 is CASSDFSYTF. In DNA, the CDR3 is TGTGCCAGCAGTGATTTCAGCTACACCTTC.

This clone occurred a few times. The chain recombines TRBV28 with TRBJ1-2; TRBD1 is a possible D gene (5 bases). This CDR3 contains 13 residues. Looked up from germline, CDR1 is MDHEN and CDR2 is SYDVKM. Between the trimmed V and J ends, which lost 10 bases and 4 bases, there was a span of 16 bases. The CDR3 region is CATSSGGTYGYTF. The CDR3 nucleotides are TGTGCCACAAGCAGTGGGGGGACCTATGGCTACACCTTC.

V and J are TRBV13 and TRBJ2-1, with 11 bases aligning to TRBD2. The CDR3 spans 15 residues. J gave up 5 bases and V 4 bases, and 4 bases lay outside the gene matches. The V gene's germline CDR1 is PRHDT and CDR2 FYEKMQ (reference sequence). The CDR3 region is CASSSTSGSDNEQFF. The CDR3 coding sequence is TGTGCCAGCAGCTCTACTAGCGGGAGTGACAATGAGCAGTTCTTC.

A note on this clone: Other DNA sequences in this specimen translate into the identical CDR3. V and J are TRBV5-1 and TRBJ2-7; 11 bases align to TRBD2. Losses at the gene ends were 4 bases for V and 1 base for J; bases not matched to a gene: 1. Germline V CDR1 and CDR2: SGHRS, YFSETQ. The CDR3 covers 14 residues. The CDR3 nucleotides are TGCGCCAGCAGCCGGACTAGCGGGTCCTACGAGCAGTACTTC. It codes for CASSRTSGSYEQYF.

The chain combines TRBV2 with TRBJ2-7; 14 bases are shared with TRBD2. CDR1 is SNHLY and CDR2 is FYNNEI in the germline V gene. CDR3 size: 17 residues. V gave up 6 bases and J gave up 2 bases; unmatched junction bases: 9. The CDR3 loop reads CASRATSGGARTYEQYF. The DNA of the CDR3 is TGTGCCAGCAGGGCGACTAGCGGGGGGGCCCGAACCTACGAGCAGTACTTC.

A word on this clone: A junction end diverges from the germline sequence, so it may reflect a read error. This chain joins TRBV28 and TRBJ2-7, with D possibly TRBD1 on 7 matching bases. The CDR3 length is 17 residues. Germline lookup yields CDR1 MDHEN and CDR2 SYDVKM. CDR3 amino acids: CTSNPGPFGGQYYEQYF. The CDR3 DNA follows: TGTACCAGCAACCCAGGGCCTTTCGGGGGACAGTACTACGAGCAGTACTTC.